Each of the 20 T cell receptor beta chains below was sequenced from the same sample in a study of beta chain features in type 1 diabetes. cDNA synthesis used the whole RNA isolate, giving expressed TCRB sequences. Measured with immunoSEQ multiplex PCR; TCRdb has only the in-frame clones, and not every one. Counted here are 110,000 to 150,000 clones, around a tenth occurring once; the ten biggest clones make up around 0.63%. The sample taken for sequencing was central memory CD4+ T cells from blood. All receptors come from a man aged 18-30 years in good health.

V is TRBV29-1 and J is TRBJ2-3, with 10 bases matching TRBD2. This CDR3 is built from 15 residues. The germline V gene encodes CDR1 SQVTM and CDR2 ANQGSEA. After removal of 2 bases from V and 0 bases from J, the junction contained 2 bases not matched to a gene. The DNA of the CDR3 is TGCAGCGTTGAACATAGCGGGGGGAGCACAGATACGCAGTATTTT. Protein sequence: CSVEHSGGSTDTQYF.

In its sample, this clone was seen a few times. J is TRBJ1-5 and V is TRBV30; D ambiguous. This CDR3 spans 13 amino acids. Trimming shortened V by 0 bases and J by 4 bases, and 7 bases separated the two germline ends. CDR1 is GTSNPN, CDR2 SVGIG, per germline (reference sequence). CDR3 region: CAWSVEVNQPQHF. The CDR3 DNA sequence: TGTGCCTGGAGTGTAGAGGTAAATCAGCCCCAGCATTTT.

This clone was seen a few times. The CDR3 DNA sequence: TGTGCCAGCAGTCAAGGACAGGGAGAGAATGAAAAACTGTTTTTT. This codes for CASSQGQGENEKLFF. The V and J genes are TRBV6-1 and TRBJ1-4; 8 positions agree with TRBD1. Germline trimming cut 5 bases from V and 5 bases from J; bases unmatched to any gene: 7. Germline V gives CDR1 MNHNS, CDR2 SASEGT. The CDR3 runs 15 residues.

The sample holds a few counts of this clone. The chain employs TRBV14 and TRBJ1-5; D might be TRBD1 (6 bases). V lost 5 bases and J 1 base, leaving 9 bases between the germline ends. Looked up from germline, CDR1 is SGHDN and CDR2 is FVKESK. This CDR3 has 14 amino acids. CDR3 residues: CASSGQGSNQPQHF. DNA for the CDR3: TGTGCCAGCAGCGGCCAGGGGAGCAATCAGCCCCAGCATTTT. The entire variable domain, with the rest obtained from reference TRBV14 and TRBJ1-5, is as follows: EAGVTQFPSHSVIEKGQTVTLRCDPISGHDNLYWYRRVMGKEIKFLLHFVKESKQDESGMPNNRFLAERTGGTYSTLKVQPAELEDSGVYFCASSGQGSNQPQHFGDGTRLSIL.

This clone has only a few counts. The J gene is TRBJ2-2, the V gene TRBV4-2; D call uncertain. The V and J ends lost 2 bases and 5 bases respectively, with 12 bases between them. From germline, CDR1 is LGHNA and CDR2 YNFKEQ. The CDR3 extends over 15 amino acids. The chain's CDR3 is CASSQPDTSTGELFF. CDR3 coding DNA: TGTGCCAGCAGCCAACCCGACACTTCGACCGGGGAGCTGTTTTTT.

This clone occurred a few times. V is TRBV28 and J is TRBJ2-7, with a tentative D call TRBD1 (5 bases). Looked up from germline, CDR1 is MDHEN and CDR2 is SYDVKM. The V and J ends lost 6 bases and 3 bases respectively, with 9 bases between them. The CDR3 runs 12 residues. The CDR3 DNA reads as TGTGCCAGCAGGAGACAGCTCTACGAGCAGTACTTC. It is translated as CASRRQLYEQYF. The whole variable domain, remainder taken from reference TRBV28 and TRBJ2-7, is DVKVTQSSRYLVKRTGEKVFLECVQDMDHENMFWYRQDPGLGLRLIYFSYDVKMKEKGDIPEGYSVSREKKERFSLILESASTNQTSMYLCASRRQLYEQYFGPGTRLTVT.

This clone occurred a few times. CDR3 loop: CASSLSAGAGNTIYF. CDR3 DNA sequence: TGTGCCAGCAGCTTATCGGCAGGGGCTGGAAACACCATATATTTT. J is TRBJ1-3 and V is TRBV7-8; TRBD1 is a possible D gene (6 bases). There are 15 residues in the CDR3. Germline CDR1 and CDR2: SGHVS and FQNEAQ. The ends were cut back, 2 bases at V and 2 bases at J, with 10 bases in the middle. The full variable domain, rest sourced from reference TRBV7-8 and TRBJ1-3, is GAGVSQSPRYKVAKRGQDVALRCDPISGHVSLFWYQQALGQGPEFLTYFQNEAQLDKSGLPSDRFFAERPEGSVSTLKIQRTQQEDSAVYLCASSLSAGAGNTIYFGEGSWLTVV.

The CDR3 is CASSPRTGPGYEQYF. In DNA, the CDR3 is TGTGCCAGCAGCCCACGGACAGGTCCAGGGTACGAGCAGTACTTC. The chain employs TRBV7-2 and TRBJ2-7, with 7 bases matching TRBD1. This CDR3 has 15 amino acids. V lost 5 bases to trimming and J lost 4 bases; unmatched junction nucleotides: 11. Per the germline V gene, CDR1 is SGHTA and CDR2 is FQGNSA.

The CDR3 reads CASSLAREQGLGYTF. The CDR3 DNA is TGTGCCAGCAGCTTAGCGAGAGAACAGGGGTTAGGCTACACCTTC. The chain employs TRBV7-2 and TRBJ1-2, with TRBD1 matching 7 bases. With 0 bases clipped from V and 8 bases from J, the junction kept 9 bases outside the gene matches. This CDR3 is 15 amino acids long. Germline CDR1 reads SGHTA; CDR2 reads FQGNSA.

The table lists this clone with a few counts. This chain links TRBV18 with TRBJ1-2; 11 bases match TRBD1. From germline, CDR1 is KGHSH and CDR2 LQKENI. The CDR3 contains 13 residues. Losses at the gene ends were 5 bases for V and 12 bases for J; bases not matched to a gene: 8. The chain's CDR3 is CASSSRDRGSDTF. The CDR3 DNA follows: TGTGCCAGCTCATCCCGGGACAGGGGGTCAGACACCTTC.

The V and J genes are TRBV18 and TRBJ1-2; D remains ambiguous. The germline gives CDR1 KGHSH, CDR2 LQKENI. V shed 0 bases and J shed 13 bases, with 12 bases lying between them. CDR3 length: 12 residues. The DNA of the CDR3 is TGTGCCAGCTCACCACCGAGTCCTCCTTTCACCTTC. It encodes CASSPPSPPFTF.

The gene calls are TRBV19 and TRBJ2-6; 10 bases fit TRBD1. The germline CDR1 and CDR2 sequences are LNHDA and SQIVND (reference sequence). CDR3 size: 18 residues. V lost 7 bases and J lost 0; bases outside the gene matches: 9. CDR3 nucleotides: TGTGCCAGTACCCGAGGGACAGGGGCTTACTCTGGGGCCAACGTCCTGACTTTC. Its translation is CASTRGTGAYSGANVLTF. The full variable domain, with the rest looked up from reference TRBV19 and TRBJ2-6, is DGGITQSPKYLFRKEGQNVTLSCEQNLNHDAMYWYRQDPGQGLRLIYYSQIVNDFQKGDIAEGYSVSREKKESFPLTVTSAQKNPTAFYLCASTRGTGAYSGANVLTFGAGSRLTVL.

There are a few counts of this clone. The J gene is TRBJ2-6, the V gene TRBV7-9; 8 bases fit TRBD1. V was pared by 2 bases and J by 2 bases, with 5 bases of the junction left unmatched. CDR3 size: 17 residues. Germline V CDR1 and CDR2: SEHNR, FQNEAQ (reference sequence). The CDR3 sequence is CASSLRWTGTGANVLTF. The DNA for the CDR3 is TGTGCCAGCAGCTTACGTTGGACAGGGACTGGGGCCAACGTCCTGACTTTC.

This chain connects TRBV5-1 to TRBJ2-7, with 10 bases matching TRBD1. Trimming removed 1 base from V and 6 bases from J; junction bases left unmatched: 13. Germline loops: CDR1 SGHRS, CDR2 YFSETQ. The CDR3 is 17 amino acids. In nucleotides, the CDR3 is TGCGCCAGCAGCTTGAGGACAGGGGGTGAACTGAAAGGCGAGCAGTACTTC. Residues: CASSLRTGGELKGEQYF.

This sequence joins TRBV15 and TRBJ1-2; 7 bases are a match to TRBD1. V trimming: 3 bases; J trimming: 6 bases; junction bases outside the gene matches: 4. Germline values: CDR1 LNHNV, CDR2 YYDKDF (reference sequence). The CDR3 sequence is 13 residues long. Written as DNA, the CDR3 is TGTGCCACCAGCAGGGGGACAGAACATGGCTACACCTTC. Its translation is CATSRGTEHGYTF. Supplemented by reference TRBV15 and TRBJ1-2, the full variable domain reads DAMVIQNPRYQVTQFGKPVTLSCSQTLNHNVMYWYQQKSSQAPKLLFHYYDKDFNNEADTPDNFQSRRPNTSFCFLDIRSPGLGDTAMYLCATSRGTEHGYTFGSGTRLTVV.

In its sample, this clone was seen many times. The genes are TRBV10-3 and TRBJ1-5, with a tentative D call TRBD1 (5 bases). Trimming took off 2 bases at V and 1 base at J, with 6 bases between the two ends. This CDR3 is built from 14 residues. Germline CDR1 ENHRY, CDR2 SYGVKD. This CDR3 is CAISERGSNQPQHF. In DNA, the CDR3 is TGTGCCATCAGTGAGCGGGGGAGCAATCAGCCCCAGCATTTT.

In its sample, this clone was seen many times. The CDR3 is CASSPQAGGQETQYF. The CDR3 DNA sequence: TGTGCCAGCAGCCCACAAGCGGGAGGCCAAGAGACCCAGTACTTC. This chain connects TRBV7-9 to TRBJ2-5; 9 bases match TRBD2. V was clipped by 5 bases and J by 1 base; unmatched bases: 5. The germline V gene encodes CDR1 SEHNR and CDR2 FQNEAQ (reference sequence). The CDR3 contains 15 residues.

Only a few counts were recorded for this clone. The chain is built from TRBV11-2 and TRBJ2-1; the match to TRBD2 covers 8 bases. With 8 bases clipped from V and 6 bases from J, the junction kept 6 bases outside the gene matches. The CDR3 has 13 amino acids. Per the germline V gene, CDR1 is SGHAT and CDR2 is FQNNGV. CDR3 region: CASRGGVGNEQFF. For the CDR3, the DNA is TGTGCCAGCCGGGGGGGCGTGGGCAATGAGCAGTTCTTC.

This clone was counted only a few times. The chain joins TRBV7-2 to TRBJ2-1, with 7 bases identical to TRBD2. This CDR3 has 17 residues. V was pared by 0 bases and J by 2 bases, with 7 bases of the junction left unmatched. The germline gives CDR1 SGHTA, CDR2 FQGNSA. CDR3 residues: CASSLAIGAGTYNEQFF. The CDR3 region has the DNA TGTGCCAGCAGCTTAGCGATAGGAGCGGGGACCTACAATGAGCAGTTCTTC.

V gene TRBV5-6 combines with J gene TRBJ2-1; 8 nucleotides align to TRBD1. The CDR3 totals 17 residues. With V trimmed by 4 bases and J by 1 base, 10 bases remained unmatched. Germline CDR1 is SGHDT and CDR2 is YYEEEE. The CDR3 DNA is TGTGCCAGCAGCCAAAGACAGGGGTCGGGGTCCTACAATGAGCAGTTCTTC. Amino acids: CASSQRQGSGSYNEQFF. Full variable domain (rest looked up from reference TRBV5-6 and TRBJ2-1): DAGVTQSPTHLIKTRGQQVTLRCSPKSGHDTVSWYQQALGQGPQFIFQYYEEEERQRGNFPDRFSGHQFPNYSSELNVNALLLGDSALYLCASSQRQGSGSYNEQFFGPGTRLTVL.